The sequence of this TCR beta chain was determined in a study of T cell changes during pregnancy in multiple sclerosis. Germline lookup yields CDR1 SNHLY and CDR2 FYNNEI. This CDR3 is 13 amino acids long. V lost 8 bases, J lost 8 bases, and 16 bases lay in between. The table came from immunoSEQ multiplex PCR; TCRdb's copy has only in-frame clones and leaves some out. Among about 100,000 clones, about 92% were seen once, and the ten largest hold about 2%. This receptor was identified in a female donor with multiple sclerosis, enrolled in a pregnancy study. This chain connects TRBV2 to TRBJ2-1; D possibly corresponds to TRBD2 (5 bases). Here the sequenced sample was peripheral blood, taken after pregnancy. CDR3 protein: CASGITSFDEQFF. The CDR3 DNA sequence: TGTGCCAGCGGGATAACTAGTTTCGATGAGCAGTTCTTC.